The present TCR beta chain was sequenced within a study of blood T cells in healthy people across ages. This clonotype showed up just a few times. Its antigen is undetermined. The authors ran a second PCR of roughly 7 to 11 cycles using a sample-barcoded 5' primer and a J-beta primer mix. Every sample produced at least 2.5 million CDR3-containing paired-end reads. MiXCR was run by TCRdb on the 5' RACE reads, yielding one entry per CDR3 protein. Of about 1 million distinct CDR3 sequences listed, under 55% are singletons. Germline V gives CDR1 LGHDT, CDR2 YNNKEL (reference sequence). The CDR3 extends over 16 amino acids. The J segment lost 0 bases and the V segment lost 3 bases, leaving 4 bases of the junction unmatched. Study-level results: Higher diversity, along with more naive CD4+ cells, distinguished long-lived donors from aged donors.

V usage is TRBV3-1 and J usage is TRBJ2-3; 9 bases line up with TRBD1. The source is a woman between 55 and 75 years old in good health. The specimen was blood. CDR3 sequence reads: CASSQGQGPSTDTQYF. DNA of the CDR3: TGTGCCAGCAGCCAGGGACAGGGCCCAAGCACAGATACGCAGTATTTT.